One sample yielded the 29 T cell receptor beta chains listed below, sequenced in a study of blood T cell repertoires in COVID-19. The repertoire was sequenced with immunoSEQ multiplex PCR; TCRdb's copy has only in-frame clones and lacks some. The top ten clones hold approximately 16% of a sample with 150,000 to 200,000 clones, 80% to 90% of them seen once. Material for sequencing was PBMCs or T cells enriched from blood (not recorded which). These receptors originate from a man between 50 and 59 years old who had recovered from COVID-19.

This clone was detected a few times. The chain joins TRBV7-2 to TRBJ2-5, with a tentative D call TRBD2 (6 bases). CDR1 is SGHTA, CDR2 FQGNSA, per germline. V shed 8 bases and J shed 5 bases, with 15 bases lying between them. The length of the CDR3 is 13 residues. DNA of the CDR3: TGTGCCAGCTCAACTAGTGCGGGGGAGACCCAGTACTTC. Its protein is CASSTSAGETQYF.

This sequence joins TRBV5-4 and TRBJ2-3; D not certain. The CDR3 runs 15 residues. V was cut by 7 bases and J by 2 bases, with 17 bases left in between. Germline values: CDR1 SGHNT, CDR2 YYREEE (reference sequence). This chain's CDR3 is CASQQSTDTTDTQYF. CDR3 DNA sequence: TGTGCCAGCCAACAGTCCACAGATACCACAGATACGCAGTATTTT.

This chain connects TRBV10-3 to TRBJ1-3, with D maybe TRBD1 (5 bases). CDR1 is ENHRY, CDR2 SYGVKD, per germline. The CDR3 length is 14 residues. Trimming took 8 bases from V and 0 from J, leaving 11 bases between them. The CDR3 region has the DNA TGTGCCATCGGTGGGGCCGACTCTGGAAACACCATATATTTT. It specifies CAIGGADSGNTIYF.

This clone showed up just once. V usage is TRBV5-8 and J usage is TRBJ2-1; 15 bases are a match to TRBD2. The germline V gene encodes CDR1 SGHTS and CDR2 YDEGEE. The CDR3 sequence is 14 residues long. The V gene end was trimmed by 4 bases and the J gene end by 12 bases; junction bases not matched to a gene: 5. The DNA of the CDR3 is TGTGCCAGCAGCGCGAGGACTAGCGGGGGGGTGCAGTTCTTC. Translated, it gives CASSARTSGGVQFF.

V usage is TRBV7-8 and J usage is TRBJ2-1; TRBD2 matches 12 bases. Trimming at V came to 5 bases and at J to 6 bases, leaving 8 bases not matched to a gene. The CDR3 length is 16 residues. Germline lookup yields CDR1 SGHVS and CDR2 FQNEAQ. CDR3 nucleotide sequence: TGTGCCAGCAGCCGTCCTAGCGGGGGGGCGGGCAATGAGCAGTTCTTC. Translated, it gives CASSRPSGGAGNEQFF.

The CDR3 loop is CASSPKIAGGLGTDTQYF. The CDR3 DNA reads TGTGCCAGCTCACCAAAGATCGCAGGGGGCTTGGGCACAGATACGCAGTATTTT. The chain uses TRBV18 and TRBJ2-3, with 8 bases that match TRBD1. In germline, CDR1 is KGHSH, CDR2 LQKENI. The junction had 11 bases not matched to a gene; V was cut back by 2 bases and J by 1 base. The CDR3 sequence is 18 residues long.

This chain links TRBV5-1 with TRBJ1-1; a possible D gene is TRBD1 (6 bases). Germline V gene data show CDR1 as SGHRS and CDR2 as YFSETQ. V dropped 4 bases and J dropped 2 bases, with 18 bases sitting between them. The CDR3 runs 16 residues. The CDR3 sequence is CASSQQGLTTNTEAFF. The CDR3 nucleotides are TGCGCCAGCAGCCAACAGGGCTTGACGACCAACACTGAAGCTTTCTTT.

The chain employs TRBV30 and TRBJ2-5, with 7 positions matching TRBD1. Germline values: CDR1 GTSNPN, CDR2 SVGIG (reference sequence). The V and J ends lost 3 bases and 0 bases, in that order; junction bases with no gene match: 10. CDR3 length equals 16 residues. The CDR3 region is CAWSRLGQSNQETQYF. The DNA of the CDR3 is TGTGCCTGGAGCCGACTGGGACAGAGTAACCAAGAGACCCAGTACTTC. The whole variable domain, remainder taken from reference TRBV30 and TRBJ2-5, is SQTIHQWPATLVQPVGSPLSLECTVEGTSNPNLYWYRQAAGRGLQLLFYSVGIGQISSEVPQNLSASRPQDRQFILSSKKLLLSDSGFYLCAWSRLGQSNQETQYFGPGTRLLVL.

Sample share makes this clone medium-sized. This sequence joins TRBV6-6 and TRBJ2-2, with 15 bases aligning to TRBD2. The germline V gene has CDR1 MNHNY and CDR2 SVGAGI (reference sequence). CDR3 length: 17 amino acids. V dropped 5 bases and J dropped 3; count of bases not matched to a gene: 4. Written as DNA, the CDR3 is TGTGCCAGCAGTCGCAGGACTAGCGGGGGGGACACCGGGGAGCTGTTTTTT. Its translation is CASSRRTSGGDTGELFF.

The genes are TRBV19 and TRBJ2-7; D gene uncertain. There are 15 residues in the CDR3. Trimming took off 5 bases at V and 2 bases at J, with 16 bases between the two ends. The germline V gene has CDR1 LNHDA and CDR2 SQIVND (reference sequence). For the CDR3, the DNA is TGTGCCAGTAGTGACCCTCCTGGCGGTACCTACGAGCAGTACTTC. Translation: CASSDPPGGTYEQYF.

This clone was detected once. The chain employs TRBV4-1 and TRBJ2-5; TRBD1 is a possible D gene (5 bases). The germline gives CDR1 MGHRA, CDR2 YSYEKL. This CDR3 spans 15 amino acids. Trimming stripped 0 bases from V and 5 bases from J, with 13 bases between. CDR3 protein: CASSQEPTGWETQYF. CDR3 nucleotide sequence: TGCGCCAGCAGCCAAGAACCAACAGGATGGGAGACCCAGTACTTC.

CDR3 bases: TGTGCCAGCAGCCGGGGACAGGCCGGGGGTTATGGCTACACCTTC. Translated: CASSRGQAGGYGYTF. The gene calls are TRBV6-5 and TRBJ1-2; 8 positions match TRBD1. The CDR3 contains 15 residues. Germline trimming cut 6 bases from V and 5 bases from J; bases unmatched to any gene: 11. Germline CDR1 and CDR2: MNHEY and SVGAGI.

A single count supports this clone. This chain joins TRBV5-6 and TRBJ2-1; D might be TRBD2 (6 bases). Germline lookup yields CDR1 SGHDT and CDR2 YYEEEE. Trimming pared 1 base from V and 10 bases from J, leaving 21 bases between. The CDR3 is 16 amino acids. The CDR3 DNA is TGTGCCAGCAGCTTGATCGGTGGGGGGAGAGTGTACGAGCAGTTCTTC. Residues: CASSLIGGGRVYEQFF.

The chain is built from TRBV3-1 (or the pseudogene TRBV3-2) and TRBJ2-3; tentative D call: TRBD2 (5 bases). The V end was cut by 2 bases, the J end by 1 base, with 19 bases between. Germline values: CDR1 LGHDT, CDR2 YNNKEL (reference sequence). The CDR3 extends over 18 amino acids. CDR3 nucleotides: TGTGCCAGCAGCCAATCTTTCAGGTTGGAGGAGGGCACAGATACGCAGTATTTT. As protein: CASSQSFRLEEGTDTQYF.

The chain is built from TRBV6-4 and TRBJ2-3, with 7 bases lining up with TRBD1. With 3 bases clipped from V and 1 base from J, the junction kept 4 bases outside the gene matches. The germline V gene encodes CDR1 MRHNA and CDR2 SNTAGT. The CDR3 extends over 15 amino acids. For the CDR3, the DNA is TGTGCCAGCAGTGAGGACAGGATCCGCACAGATACGCAGTATTTT. It encodes CASSEDRIRTDTQYF.

The chain recombines TRBV12-3 or TRBV12-4 with TRBJ1-2; D not certain. The CDR3 contains 12 residues. Deletions cut 6 bases from V and 4 bases from J, with 9 bases between. The CDR3 DNA reads as TGTGCCAGCAGCGGGTACGGCTATGGCTACACCTTC. This sequence encodes CASSGYGYGYTF.

V usage is TRBV27 and J usage is TRBJ1-3, with 10 bases matching TRBD1. The CDR3 spans 14 residues. From germline, CDR1 is MNHEY and CDR2 SMNVEV (reference sequence). Germline trimming cut 6 bases from V and 3 bases from J; bases unmatched to any gene: 2. The CDR3 sequence is CASSRDRGGNTIYF. CDR3 DNA: TGTGCCAGCAGCCGGGACAGGGGTGGAAACACCATATATTTT.

V usage is TRBV7-9 and J usage is TRBJ2-3; D is possibly TRBD1 (6 bases). Germline V gene lookup returns CDR1 SEHNR and CDR2 FQNEAQ (reference sequence). Trimming removed 5 bases at V and 0 bases at J, with 15 bases between. The CDR3 loop spans 16 amino acids. The CDR3 reads CASSRTGSPSTDTQYF. CDR3 nucleotide sequence: TGTGCCAGCAGCCGTACAGGGAGCCCTAGCACAGATACGCAGTATTTT.

The rearrangement joins TRBV19 to TRBJ2-2; no firm D call. The ends were cut back, 3 bases at V and 1 base at J, with 9 bases in the middle. The CDR3 has 15 amino acids. The germline gives CDR1 LNHDA, CDR2 SQIVND (reference sequence). The CDR3 here is CASSIWPGNTGELFF. CDR3 nucleotide sequence: TGTGCCAGTAGTATCTGGCCAGGGAACACCGGGGAGCTGTTTTTT.

The chain couples TRBV11-2 to TRBJ1-1; tentatively, D is TRBD1 (5 bases). CDR3 length: 13 residues. V was trimmed by 3 bases and J by 6 bases, leaving 11 bases between them. The germline V gene has CDR1 SGHAT and CDR2 FQNNGV. CDR3 sequence reads: CASSLWQGAEAFF. In DNA form, the CDR3 reads TGTGCCAGCAGCTTGTGGCAGGGCGCTGAAGCTTTCTTT.

The chain uses TRBV19 and TRBJ1-6; 7 bases line up with TRBD1. The J segment lost 0 bases and the V segment lost 10 bases, leaving 12 bases of the junction unmatched. CDR1 LNHDA and CDR2 SQIVND come from the germline V gene (reference sequence). The CDR3 loop spans 17 amino acids. As DNA, the CDR3 is TGTGCCACCCGCCCATCGACAGGGAGCTCCTATAATTCACCCCTCCACTTT. It encodes CATRPSTGSSYNSPLHF.

The rearrangement uses TRBV6-6 and TRBJ1-6; TRBD1 is a possible D gene (6 bases). There are 15 residues in the CDR3. Trimming cost V 6 bases and J 7 bases, with 16 bases left between them. Germline CDR1 and CDR2: MNHNY and SVGAGI (reference sequence). This CDR3 reads CASSLGGANNSPLHF. The CDR3 DNA is TGTGCCAGCAGCCTGGGGGGGGCGAACAATTCACCCCTCCACTTT.

CDR3 loop: CASSLTTGNYGYTF. CDR3 coding DNA: TGTGCCAGCAGCTTAACGACAGGGAACTATGGCTACACCTTC. J is TRBJ1-2 and V is TRBV11-1; 7 positions match TRBD1. There are 14 residues in the CDR3. J lost 2 bases, V lost 2 bases, and 2 bases had no gene match. CDR1 SGHAT and CDR2 FQDESV come from the germline V gene (reference sequence).

This chain links TRBV5-6 with TRBJ2-3; D perhaps matches TRBD1 (5 bases). The germline gives CDR1 SGHDT, CDR2 YYEEEE. Trimming stripped 1 base from V and 6 bases from J, with 9 bases between. The CDR3 is 13 amino acids. In nucleotides, the CDR3 is TGTGCCAGCAGCTTGAAGGGGCTCGATACGCAGTATTTT. It yields the protein CASSLKGLDTQYF. The full variable domain, in which reference TRBV5-6 and TRBJ2-3 provide the parts outside the CDR3, is DAGVTQSPTHLIKTRGQQVTLRCSPKSGHDTVSWYQQALGQGPQFIFQYYEEEERQRGNFPDRFSGHQFPNYSSELNVNALLLGDSALYLCASSLKGLDTQYFGPGTRLTVL.

The V gene is TRBV28, the J gene TRBJ2-7, with 9 positions matching TRBD2. Per germline, CDR1 MDHEN and CDR2 SYDVKM. The CDR3 extends over 15 amino acids. Trimming removed 1 base from V and 7 bases from J; junction bases left unmatched: 8. Here the CDR3 DNA reads TGTGCCAGCAGTTTATCTGGCGGGGGGGCAAGAGAGCAGTACTTC. Amino acid sequence: CASSLSGGGAREQYF.

The V and J genes are TRBV7-6 and TRBJ1-6; 7 bases map to TRBD1. In germline, CDR1 is SGHVS, CDR2 FNYEAQ. Trimming cost V 3 bases and J 6 bases; bases outside gene matches: 2. This CDR3 region has 14 residues. The CDR3 loop reads CASSFTGANSPLHF. In DNA, the CDR3 is TGTGCCAGCAGCTTTACAGGGGCTAATTCACCCCTCCACTTT.

The chain carries TRBV19 and TRBJ2-2; 9 bases fit TRBD1. V lost 3 bases to trimming and J lost 7 bases; unmatched junction nucleotides: 9. This CDR3 region has 16 residues. The germline V gene has CDR1 LNHDA and CDR2 SQIVND (reference sequence). Here the CDR3 DNA reads TGTGCCAGTAGTATCCCACGGACAGGGGTTATCGGGGAGCTGTTTTTT. Residues: CASSIPRTGVIGELFF.

The chain has TRBV19 and TRBJ2-3, with 11 bases aligning to TRBD2. This CDR3 is built from 15 residues. V was clipped by 3 bases and J by 3 bases; unmatched bases: 2. Germline V gene sequence: CDR1 LNHDA, CDR2 SQIVND (reference sequence). The CDR3 protein is CASSISGGATDTQYF. Here the CDR3 DNA reads TGTGCCAGTAGTATTAGCGGGGGGGCTACAGATACGCAGTATTTT.

The V and J genes are TRBV3-1 (or the pseudogene TRBV3-2) and TRBJ2-1, with 7 nucleotides matching TRBD1. The V and J ends lost 4 bases and 8 bases, in that order; junction bases with no gene match: 5. Germline V gene lookup returns CDR1 LGHDT and CDR2 YNNKEL (reference sequence). CDR3 length: 13 amino acids. The CDR3 DNA is TGTGCCAGCAGCCGGTTGACAGGGTATGAGCAGTTCTTC. This sequence encodes CASSRLTGYEQFF.